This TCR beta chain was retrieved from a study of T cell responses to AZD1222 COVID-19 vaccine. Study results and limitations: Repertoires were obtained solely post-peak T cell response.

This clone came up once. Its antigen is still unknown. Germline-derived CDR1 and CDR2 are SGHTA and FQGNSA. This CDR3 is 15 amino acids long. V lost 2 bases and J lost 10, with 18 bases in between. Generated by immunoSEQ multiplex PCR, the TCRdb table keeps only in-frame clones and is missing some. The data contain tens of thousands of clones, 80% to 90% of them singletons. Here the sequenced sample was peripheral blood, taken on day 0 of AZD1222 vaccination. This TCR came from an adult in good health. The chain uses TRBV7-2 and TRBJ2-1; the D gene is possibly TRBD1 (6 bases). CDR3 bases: TGTGCCAGCAGCTTAAGTCAGGGGTCCCATGGGGAGCAGTTCTTC. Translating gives CASSLSQGSHGEQFF.